These 24 T cell receptor beta chains originate from one sample sequenced in a study of blood T cells in healthy people across ages. The authors ran a second PCR of about 6 to 11 cycles using a sample-barcoded 5' primer and a J-beta primer mix. Via MiXCR, TCRdb re-called the 5' RACE reads, giving one row per CDR3 protein. The data contain around 2 million distinct CDR3 sequences, 35% to 50% of them seen just once; the ten biggest clones take up 20% to 25%. The source material was blood. Every receptor here comes from a human donor in good health.

This clonotype appeared a few times. V is TRBV7-2 and J is TRBJ2-7; the D gene could be TRBD1 or TRBD2 (5 bases each). The CDR3 spans 15 residues. Trimming left V 1 base short and J 2 bases short, with 12 bases between. The germline V gene has CDR1 SGHTA and CDR2 FQGNSA. The CDR3 is CASSLESGATYEQYF. The DNA of the CDR3 is TGTGCCAGCAGCTTAGAGTCCGGGGCGACCTACGAGCAGTACTTC.

In its sample, this clonotype was seen once. V and J are TRBV7-2 and TRBJ1-2, with 9 bases matching TRBD1. Germline values: CDR1 SGHTA, CDR2 FQGNSA. J was trimmed by 0 bases and V by 4 bases; bases with no gene match: 3. The CDR3 extends over 15 amino acids. The CDR3 loop is CASSSWTGANYGYTF. CDR3 nucleotides: TGTGCCAGCAGCTCCTGGACAGGGGCTAACTATGGCTACACCTTC.

The chain links TRBV2 to TRBJ1-1, with no clear D. Germline CDR1 reads SNHLY; CDR2 reads FYNNEI. This CDR3 is 15 amino acids long. With 7 bases removed from V and 12 bases from J, the gap between germline ends came to 27 bases. The CDR3 DNA follows: TGTGCCAGCAATCCGGGAGCGTCCCATAGTTTCCCCTCTTTCTTT. It specifies CASNPGASHSFPSFF.

The V gene is TRBV6-1, the J gene TRBJ1-1; a weak D match, TRBD1 (5 bases). The length of the CDR3 is 15 residues. Germline CDR1 MNHNS, CDR2 SASEGT. Trimming removed 2 bases at V and 4 bases at J, with 14 bases between. In nucleotides, the CDR3 is TGTGCCAGCAGTGAACAGTTGGGCGGGGGCACTGAAGCTTTCTTT. This codes for CASSEQLGGGTEAFF.

This sequence joins TRBV6-1 and TRBJ2-3; 8 bases are a match to TRBD1. This CDR3 spans 11 amino acids. The V segment lost 7 bases and the J segment 11 bases; nucleotides outside the gene matches: 5. Germline V lookup: CDR1 MNHNS, CDR2 SASEGT. The CDR3 coding sequence is TGTGCCAGCACCCCGGGACAGGTGCAGTATTTT. It encodes CASTPGQVQYF.

In regard to this clonotype: A single base separates this from a much larger clone, so it may be a read error. This chain connects TRBV28 to TRBJ2-5; 7 bases are a match to TRBD1. The CDR3 is 15 amino acids. The junction had 14 bases not matched to a gene; V was cut back by 2 bases and J by 11 bases. Per the germline V gene, CDR1 is MDHEN and CDR2 is SYDVKM. The CDR3 protein is CASSLGQGETNEQYF. For the CDR3, the DNA is TGTGCCAGCAGTTTAGGGCAGGGGGAGACAAATGAGCAGTACTTC.

This clonotype was picked up a small number of times. This chain uses TRBV20-1 with TRBJ2-7; D perhaps matches TRBD1 (6 bases). Looked up from germline, CDR1 is DFQATT and CDR2 is SNEGSKA (reference sequence). Trimming left V 3 bases short and J 3 bases short, with 18 bases between. CDR3 length equals 15 residues. This chain's CDR3 is CSARETGNYYYEQYF. The CDR3 nucleotides read TGCAGTGCTAGGGAAACAGGGAACTACTACTACGAGCAGTACTTC.

This clonotype was seen only a few times. The DNA of the CDR3 is TGTGCCAGCAGTTATCAGGGGGCGGATCAGCCCCAGCATTTT. It yields the protein CASSYQGADQPQHF. The V and J genes are TRBV27 and TRBJ1-5; TRBD1 matches 8 bases. The V and J ends lost 4 bases and 5 bases, in that order; junction bases with no gene match: 4. Per germline, CDR1 MNHEY and CDR2 SMNVEV (reference sequence). The CDR3 is 14 amino acids.

This chain connects TRBV20-1 to TRBJ2-1, with 11 bases lining up with TRBD2. This CDR3 is 15 amino acids long. V gave up 5 bases and J gave up 6 bases; unmatched junction bases: 9. CDR1 DFQATT and CDR2 SNEGSKA come from the germline V gene (reference sequence). The CDR3 protein is CSAPYSGGACNEQFF. As DNA, the CDR3 is TGCAGTGCTCCCTATAGCGGGGGGGCTTGCAATGAGCAGTTCTTC.

This clonotype has just a few counts. The chain combines TRBV6-6 with TRBJ1-2; D is unclear. V shed 6 bases and J shed 4 bases, with 21 bases lying between them. From germline, CDR1 is MNHNY and CDR2 SVGAGI (reference sequence). The CDR3 covers 16 residues. For the CDR3, the DNA is TGTGCCAGCAGCCCCAACCCCCCGGCGGGCGTCTATGGCTACACCTTC. It yields the protein CASSPNPPAGVYGYTF.

In the case of this clonotype: Mismatch with germline at one junction end may stem from a read error. The chain joins TRBV5-1 to TRBJ2-7; 7 bases are a match to TRBD2. This CDR3 contains 15 residues. Per germline, CDR1 SGHRS and CDR2 YFSETQ. This chain's CDR3 is CASRRGAGSSYEQDF. In DNA form, the CDR3 reads TGCGCCAGCAGACGAGGAGCGGGGAGCTCCTACGAGCAGGACTTC.

The V gene is TRBV29-1, the J gene TRBJ2-7; D not certain. The CDR3 is 13 amino acids. V dropped 8 bases and J dropped 3 bases, with 17 bases sitting between them. CDR1 and CDR2 from the germline V gene are SQVTM and ANQGSEA. In DNA form, the CDR3 reads TGCAGCACCGAAGATGGTGACAACTACGAGCAGTACTTC. Residues: CSTEDGDNYEQYF.

The table lists this clonotype with a few counts. The chain combines TRBV7-9 with TRBJ2-1; 7 bases agree with TRBD1. Germline-derived CDR1 and CDR2 are SEHNR and FQNEAQ (reference sequence). V was pared by 11 bases and J by 5 bases, with 6 bases of the junction left unmatched. This CDR3 comprises 12 residues. CDR3 in DNA: TGTGCCGCAGGGGGTATGGACAATGAGCAGTTCTTC. Encoded protein: CAAGGMDNEQFF.

Turning to this clonotype: Sequence at one end of the junction differs from germline and may be a read error. This chain joins TRBV7-2 and TRBJ2-4, with TRBD1 as a possible D gene (5 bases). The CDR3 extends over 12 amino acids. Per germline, CDR1 SGHTA and CDR2 FQGNSA. This chain's CDR3 is CAGSMDIGLQYF. The CDR3 nucleotides read TGTGCCGGCAGCATGGACATCGGCCTTCAGTACTTC.

There are a few counts of this clonotype. The rearrangement joins TRBV14 to TRBJ2-5; D is unclear. The CDR3 length is 13 residues. The germline V gene encodes CDR1 SGHDN and CDR2 FVKESK. Trimming shortened V by 0 bases and J by 6 bases, and 8 bases separated the two germline ends. This CDR3 is CASSQDGTKTQYF. CDR3 DNA: TGTGCCAGCAGCCAAGATGGTACGAAGACCCAGTACTTC.

CDR3 protein: CASRLRALSTDTQYF. The CDR3 DNA sequence: TGTGCCAGCAGGCTCCGGGCCCTAAGCACAGATACGCAGTATTTT. This chain joins TRBV12-3 or TRBV12-4 and TRBJ2-3; D gene uncertain. Trimming stripped 6 bases from V and 0 bases from J, with 13 bases between. CDR3 size: 15 residues.

This clonotype was picked up a small number of times. The chain is built from TRBV5-1 and TRBJ2-3, with TRBD1 matching 8 bases. After removal of 3 bases from V and 4 bases from J, the junction contained 7 bases not matched to a gene. This CDR3 comprises 15 residues. Per germline, CDR1 SGHRS and CDR2 YFSETQ. CDR3 amino acids: CASSWGTGRPDTQYF. The CDR3 nucleotides are TGCGCCAGCAGCTGGGGGACAGGCCGCCCAGATACGCAGTATTTT. The entire variable domain, with the rest obtained from reference TRBV5-1 and TRBJ2-3, is as follows: KAGVTQTPRYLIKTRGQQVTLSCSPISGHRSVSWYQQTPGQGLQFLFEYFSETQRNKGNFPGRFSGRQFSNSRSEMNVSTLELGDSALYLCASSWGTGRPDTQYFGPGTRLTVL.

The chain carries TRBV4-3 and TRBJ2-5; D not resolved. The V end was cut by 4 bases, the J end by 2 bases, with 14 bases between. Germline V gene sequence: CDR1 LGHNA, CDR2 YSLEER. The length of the CDR3 is 15 residues. In DNA, the CDR3 is TGCGCCAGCAGCCGAGTATGGAGCCGTCAAGAGACCCAGTACTTC. Amino acid sequence: CASSRVWSRQETQYF.

This clonotype appeared a few times. The gene calls are TRBV2 and TRBJ2-1; D not certain. Between the trimmed V and J ends, which lost 8 bases and 10 bases, there was a span of 15 bases. Germline V gene lookup returns CDR1 SNHLY and CDR2 FYNNEI. The CDR3 runs 12 residues. The CDR3 DNA reads TGTGCCAGCCGACTTATTCTAGGGGAGCAGTTCTTC. The encoded protein is CASRLILGEQFF.

The chain couples TRBV7-2 to TRBJ1-2; 8 nucleotides match TRBD1. The CDR3 runs 16 residues. The junction had 12 bases not matched to a gene; V was cut back by 2 bases and J by 7 bases. Germline V gene data show CDR1 as SGHTA and CDR2 as FQGNSA. The CDR3 sequence is CASSLSSSQGASGYTF. CDR3 coding DNA: TGTGCCAGCAGCTTAAGTTCTTCTCAGGGGGCCAGTGGCTACACCTTC.

J is TRBJ1-1 and V is TRBV4-2; no definite D call. Trimming took off 6 bases at V and 5 bases at J, with 19 bases between the two ends. Germline loops: CDR1 LGHNA, CDR2 YNFKEQ. This CDR3 region has 15 residues. The CDR3 protein is CASRPGPGSLTEAFF. The CDR3 region has the DNA TGTGCCAGCAGACCCGGACCGGGGTCATTAACTGAAGCTTTCTTT.

This clonotype turned up a few times. The CDR3 protein is CASSYSKGTNEKLFF. In DNA, the CDR3 is TGTGCCAGCAGTTACTCGAAAGGGACTAATGAAAAACTGTTTTTT. This sequence joins TRBV6-5 and TRBJ1-4; D gene uncertain. CDR1 and CDR2 (germline): MNHEY, SVGAGI. The ends were cut back, 0 bases at V and 2 bases at J, with 7 bases in the middle. CDR3 length equals 15 residues.

This clonotype was counted once. This chain links TRBV7-9 with TRBJ1-5; TRBD1 might be the D (5 bases). The CDR3 length is 13 residues. Germline V gene data show CDR1 as SEHNR and CDR2 as FQNEAQ (reference sequence). Trimming cost V 6 bases and J 5 bases, with 11 bases left between them. CDR3 nucleotide sequence: TGTGCCAGCAGGCCCGGGGGAGATCAGCCCCAGCATTTT. It is translated as CASRPGGDQPQHF.

The chain is built from TRBV6-6 and TRBJ1-1; 7 bases are shared with TRBD1. The CDR3 contains 14 residues. Germline CDR1 is MNHNY and CDR2 is SVGAGI (reference sequence). With V trimmed by 6 bases and J by 11 bases, 15 bases remained unmatched. The chain's CDR3 is CASSFAGGGIMAFF. Written as DNA, the CDR3 is TGTGCCAGCAGCTTTGCAGGGGGGGGCATTATGGCTTTCTTT.